These T cell receptor beta chains were read from a single sample in a study of identical twins. Each CDR3 protein is one row after TCRdb ran MiXCR on the 5' RACE reads. The data hold hundreds of thousands of distinct CDR3 sequences, with roughly an eighth observed a single time. This sample also belongs to another study, concerning yellow fever vaccine responses in identical twins.

The sequenced material came from PBMCs. The origin of the receptors is a woman aged 18 to 35 in good health. Each CDR3 is given without its conserved first and last residue.

CDR3 length,V gene,J gene,CDR3 protein
11,TRBV3-1,TRBJ2-5,ASSGNAKETQY
13,TRBV2,TRBJ2-1,ASSFDRGPYNEQF
12,TRBV7-2,TRBJ2-5,ASSQDSPRETQY
13,TRBV5-1,TRBJ2-1,ASDREGNSYNEQF
17,TRBV6-1,TRBJ2-1,ASSESLIRVAGGVYEQF
13,TRBV28,TRBJ2-1,ASSFSSNLSDEQF
15,TRBV12-3/TRBV12-4,TRBJ2-4,ASSFRLAGVAKNIQY
11,TRBV20-1,TRBJ1-5,SAVPSVNQPQH
12,TRBV28,TRBJ2-7,ASSRRQNPYEQY
16,TRBV5-6,TRBJ2-5,ASSPTLAGGPGQETQY
13,TRBV7-6,TRBJ2-1,ASSRGSGGYNEQF
12,TRBV20-1,TRBJ2-3,SAFAGASTDTQY
12,TRBV7-3,TRBJ2-1,ASRPTGSYNEQF
13,TRBV3-1,TRBJ2-1,ASSQGWELNNEQF
15,TRBV6-5,TRBJ2-7,ASSYSLKGQGPYEQY
16,TRBV25-1,TRBJ2-4,ASSPLGASGRQKNIQY
15,TRBV7-2,TRBJ2-2,ASSLVRATWNTGELF
7,TRBV7-8,TRBJ2-1,ASGGEQF
12,TRBV5-8,TRBJ1-4,ASSPAVTNEKLF
13,TRBV24-1,TRBJ2-5,ATSRSGQGWETQY
15,TRBV12-3/TRBV12-4,TRBJ1-5,ASSLLGTVHSNQPQH
12,TRBV7-9,TRBJ1-2,ASSSGQMNYGYT
16,TRBV6-1,TRBJ1-5,ASSEAVEGRDANQPQH
10,TRBV5-1,TRBJ2-1,ASSLPAWEQF
16,TRBV5-1,TRBJ1-2,ASSFIPLGQGDLYGYT
17,TRBV28,TRBJ2-1,ASSSNEGLAGAWVDEQF
12,TRBV28,TRBJ2-3,ASSLSSKTDTQY
12,TRBV20-1,TRBJ2-3,SASGLPSTDTQY
14,TRBV24-1,TRBJ2-7,ATSTPARITIYEQY
12,TRBV4-1,TRBJ1-1,ASSQAQVGTEAF
12,TRBV12-3/TRBV12-4,TRBJ1-5,ASSPEGRRQPQH
13,TRBV6-4,TRBJ2-3,ASSKQVTGTDTQY
17,TRBV5-6,TRBJ2-2,ASSAPRGGTARNTGELF
12,TRBV7-8,TRBJ2-3,ASRYTGTTDTQY
13,TRBV11-2,TRBJ1-5,ASSSGSDSNQPQH
13,TRBV6-1,TRBJ1-1,ASSAPTVRNTEAF
12,TRBV10-3,TRBJ2-3,AISGWGLEDTQY
12,TRBV10-3,TRBJ2-3,AIQKAGVTDTQY
18,TRBV11-1,TRBJ2-2,ASSLVYKASGTSNTGELF
14,TRBV3-1,TRBJ1-1,ASSQYSGRMNTEAF
14,TRBV12-3/TRBV12-4,TRBJ2-5,ASSGGLAGFQESQY
14,TRBV3-1,TRBJ2-3,ASSHATGNRADTQY